The 28 T cell receptor beta chains given below trace back to one sample, sequenced in a study of CXCR3-negative and CXCR3-positive naive CD8 T cells. Study findings and constraints: CXCR3-expressing naive cells carried TRB CDR3s more hydrophobic than those of CXCR3-negative naive cells.

Each TRB cDNA library was prepared by 5' RACE (with UMI labels). From its re-call of the 5' RACE reads, TCRdb lists each CDR3 protein once, without DNA. Its listing shows about 57,000 distinct CDR3 sequences. These receptors' antigens are unknown. Sequenced material: naive CXCR3+ CD8+ T cells from blood. The subset here: CD45RO-CCR7+CD27+CD95- naive CD8+ T cells expressing CXCR3 (TNR3+). Every receptor here comes from a human donor in good health. Some clones in this sample may be carry-over from other donors' samples.

The genes are TRBV20-1 and TRBJ2-7; TCRdb lists TRBD1, though no DNA is available to test this call. This CDR3 has 15 amino acids. Germline V gene lookup returns CDR1 DFQATT and CDR2 SNEGSKA (reference sequence). The CDR3 region is CSARDQGTGLFEQYF.

CDR3 protein: CSVDIGGEYEQYF. The genes are TRBV29-1 and TRBJ2-7; TCRdb's D gene call, TRBD1, goes unchecked for lack of DNA. The V gene's germline CDR1 is SQVTM and CDR2 ANQGSEA. This CDR3 is built from 13 residues.

The chain is built from TRBV6-6 and TRBJ1-4. CDR1 and CDR2 (germline): MNHNY, SVGAGI (reference sequence). The CDR3 has 13 residues. The CDR3 loop is CASSLETNEKLFF.

The rearrangement uses TRBV7-6 and TRBJ2-7; TCRdb indicates TRBD1, and absent DNA this call remains unverified. The CDR3 is made up of 14 amino acids. CDR1 SGHVS and CDR2 FNYEAQ come from the germline V gene. The CDR3 sequence: CASSPGRGGGEQYF.

The V gene is TRBV5-6, the J gene TRBJ2-1; there is no DNA to check the TCRdb D call of TRBD1. This CDR3 has 14 amino acids. Germline-derived CDR1 and CDR2 are SGHDT and YYEEEE. The chain's CDR3 is CASRDVGGYNEQFF.

V and J are TRBV7-2 and TRBJ2-7. The CDR3 is made up of 13 amino acids. Germline values: CDR1 SGHTA, CDR2 FQGNSA. The CDR3 loop is CASSLVDEREQYF.

The V call is TRBV20-1, the J call TRBJ2-7; as DNA is missing, the TRBD2 call by TCRdb cannot be tested. The CDR3 length is 12 residues. Germline-derived CDR1 and CDR2 are DFQATT and SNEGSKA (reference sequence). The CDR3 loop reads CSARTSEFEQYF.

The genes are TRBV7-7 and TRBJ2-1; TCRdb's D call, TRBD2, is unchecked because there is no DNA. The V gene's germline CDR1 is SSHAT and CDR2 FNYEAQ (reference sequence). The CDR3 covers 15 residues. This CDR3 is CASSLVFAASEEQFF.

The chain recombines TRBV29-1 with TRBJ2-7; without DNA, the TCRdb call of TRBD2 cannot be checked. The CDR3 loop spans 13 amino acids. CDR1 is SQVTM, CDR2 ANQGSEA, per germline. CDR3 residues: CSVGRYGPYEQYF.

The V gene is TRBV15, the J gene TRBJ2-7; the TCRdb call, TRBD1, lacks DNA for checking. Germline loops: CDR1 LNHNV, CDR2 YYDKDF (reference sequence). This CDR3 has 17 residues. CDR3 protein: CATSNPLGGGSSYEQYF. Full variable domain (outside the CDR3, taken from reference TRBV15 and TRBJ2-7): DAMVIQNPRYQVTQFGKPVTLSCSQTLNHNVMYWYQQKSSQAPKLLFHYYDKDFNNEADTPDNFQSRRPNTSFCFLDIRSPGLGDTAMYLCATSNPLGGGSSYEQYFGPGTRLTVT.

V gene TRBV29-1 combines with J gene TRBJ1-2. From germline, CDR1 is SQVTM and CDR2 ANQGSEA. This CDR3 is built from 13 residues. CDR3 region: CSVGPTTNYGYTF.

The chain joins TRBV7-2 to TRBJ1-3. The CDR3 totals 16 residues. CDR1 and CDR2 from the germline V gene are SGHTA and FQGNSA. The CDR3 here is CASSPAGPDSGNTIYF.

The V and J genes are TRBV20-1 and TRBJ1-2; the D gene TCRdb calls, TRBD1, cannot be checked with no DNA. Germline V CDR1 and CDR2: DFQATT, SNEGSKA (reference sequence). The CDR3 totals 15 residues. CDR3 residues: CSPTPYKTVADGYTF.

The rearrangement joins TRBV11-2 to TRBJ1-2. Germline V gene lookup returns CDR1 SGHAT and CDR2 FQNNGV. The CDR3 sequence is 15 residues long. CDR3 amino acids: CASSFSSSSNYGYTF.

V gene TRBV9 combines with J gene TRBJ2-1; TCRdb gives TRBD2 as the D gene, but with no DNA this cannot be confirmed. The CDR3 has 19 amino acids. CDR1 SGDLS and CDR2 YYNGEE come from the germline V gene. This CDR3 is CASSAQPRNSGGPGNEQFF.

The CDR3 protein is CASSFRTGYSGANVLTF. This chain joins TRBV6-6 and TRBJ2-6; TCRdb's D call of TRBD1 is untestable without DNA. CDR3 length: 17 amino acids. Germline V lookup: CDR1 MNHNY, CDR2 SVGAGI (reference sequence).

V gene TRBV7-6 combines with J gene TRBJ1-1; TCRdb returns TRBD1, unconfirmable since there is no DNA. Germline CDR1 is SGHVS and CDR2 is FNYEAQ. The CDR3 runs 17 residues. CDR3 in amino acids: CASSPSLAGGTHTEAFF.

The genes are TRBV6-2 or TRBV6-3 and TRBJ2-7. This CDR3 has 13 residues. CDR1 and CDR2 (germline): MNHEY, SVGEGT. The CDR3 reads CASSLTLSYEQYF.

The chain carries TRBV5-1 and TRBJ1-1; TCRdb gives TRBD1 as the D gene, but with no DNA this cannot be confirmed. The CDR3 totals 16 residues. Germline assignment: CDR1 SGHRS and CDR2 YFSETQ. The CDR3 loop is CASSINQGRKSTEAFF.

This chain joins TRBV7-3 and TRBJ2-1; TCRdb's D call of TRBD2 is untestable without DNA. CDR1 is SGHTA, CDR2 FQGTGA, per germline. This CDR3 is 16 amino acids long. CDR3 in amino acids: CASSLGSSGVNNEQFF. Based on the CDR3 plus reference TRBV7-3 and TRBJ2-1, the full variable domain is GAGVSQTPSNKVTEKGKYVELRCDPISGHTALYWYRQSLGQGPEFLIYFQGTGAADDSGLPNDRFFAVRPEGSVSTLKIQRTERGDSAVYLCASSLGSSGVNNEQFFGPGTRLTVL.

This chain connects TRBV7-9 to TRBJ2-2. The CDR3 totals 13 residues. Germline values: CDR1 SEHNR, CDR2 FQNEAQ (reference sequence). The CDR3 protein is CASSLIDSGELFF.

The V gene is TRBV14, the J gene TRBJ2-7; TCRdb's D call, TRBD1, is unchecked because there is no DNA. Germline CDR1 is SGHDN and CDR2 is FVKESK. The CDR3 totals 12 residues. CDR3 region: CASSPERGEQYF.

V gene TRBV11-3 combines with J gene TRBJ2-2; TCRdb's D call, TRBD1, is unchecked because there is no DNA. Germline V gene lookup returns CDR1 SGHNT and CDR2 YENEEA. The CDR3 is made up of 15 amino acids. CDR3: CASSLEQGNTGELFF.

This sequence joins TRBV7-2 and TRBJ2-5; TCRdb lists TRBD2, though no DNA is available to test this call. This CDR3 has 17 amino acids. Germline CDR1 SGHTA, CDR2 FQGNSA. CDR3 amino acids: CASSLTLRLAGEETKYF. Variable domain in full (rest from reference TRBV7-2 and TRBJ2-5): GAGVSQSPSNKVTEKGKDVELRCDPISGHTALYWYRQSLGQGLEFLIYFQGNSAPDKSGLPSDRFSAERTGGSVSTLTIQRTQQEDSAVYLCASSLTLRLAGEETKYFGPGTRLLVL.

The chain employs TRBV6-2 or TRBV6-3 and TRBJ2-1; the D call from TCRdb, TRBD1, cannot be confirmed without DNA. This CDR3 spans 16 amino acids. Germline V gene data show CDR1 as MNHEY and CDR2 as SVGEGT. The CDR3 sequence: CATYPWGGGSYNEQFF.

The chain combines TRBV11-2 with TRBJ2-3. Looked up from germline, CDR1 is SGHAT and CDR2 is FQNNGV. The CDR3 runs to 15 residues. The CDR3 protein is CASSLDFGFADTQYF.

The J gene is TRBJ2-1, the V gene TRBV28; the TCRdb D gene call, TRBD2, has no DNA to confirm it. The CDR3 loop spans 13 amino acids. The V gene's germline CDR1 is MDHEN and CDR2 SYDVKM. The CDR3 sequence: CASTGTSGNEQFF.

The rearrangement uses TRBV6-5 and TRBJ2-6. The CDR3 runs 14 residues. The germline V gene has CDR1 MNHEY and CDR2 SVGAGI. The chain's CDR3 is CASSPNSGANVLTF.